This is a list of T cell receptor beta chains from one sample in a study of shared clonotypes between healthy human individuals. Some clones are missing from TCRdb's copy, which holds only in-frame ones; the method was immunoSEQ multiplex PCR. The data show more than 1.2 million clones, around 98.5% seen once. The sequenced sample consisted of naive CD4+ T cells sorted from blood. The receptor source for this set is a man under 40 in good health. CDR3s leave out the opening cysteine and the closing phenylalanine or tryptophan. The order of the fields is J gene, CDR3 length, V gene, clone size, CDR3 protein. Only some rows state a clone size, as once, few, many or a class for expanded clones.

>TRBJ2-7|11|TRBV14|once
ASSLGQGGEQY
>TRBJ2-5|13|TRBV7-2|.
ASSLWSAGQETQY
>TRBJ1-5|13|TRBV7-9|.
ASSSGYNYNQPQH
>TRBJ2-7|11|TRBV18|.
ATASESSYEQY
>TRBJ2-7|12|TRBV11-2|.
ASSLYGFPYEQY
>TRBJ2-5|9|TRBV28|.
ASRGAGTQY
>TRBJ2-1|17|TRBV1|.
TSSPGRGSKREMYNEQF
>TRBJ2-1|14|TRBV2|.
ASGGLAGEQLNEQF
>TRBJ2-3|12|TRBV10-3|.
AISEVGGSDTQY
>TRBJ2-1|10|TRBV5-1|once
ASSLVLYEQF
>TRBJ2-2|14|TRBV6-4|.
ASSPQGRGYTGELF
>TRBJ1-5|13|TRBV28|.
ASSPKPLSNQPQH
>TRBJ2-2|10|TRBV7-8|.
ASSPLRGELF
>TRBJ2-1|15|TRBV5-1|.
ASSTGDFRSSYNEQF
>TRBJ2-2|15|TRBV11-2|.
ASSWPVGQGATGELF
>TRBJ2-7|13|TRBV18|once
ASSYAGQATYEQY
>TRBJ2-2|13|TRBV29-1|.
SVGFLAGATGELF
>TRBJ2-5|13|TRBV5-1|.
ASNGLAGGQETQY
>TRBJ1-1|12|TRBV18|.
ASSPPPVRSEAF
>TRBJ2-3|16|TRBV5-1|.
ASSKPSSGSSSTDTQY
>TRBJ2-3|12|TRBV7-2|.
ASSLESMADTQY
>TRBJ2-7|13|TRBV15|.
ATAKTSGRLGEQY
>TRBJ2-1|12|TRBV11-3|.
ASSLSLFGSEQF
>TRBJ1-2|11|TRBV28|.
AGRPGRLDGYT
>TRBJ1-4|13|TRBV30|.
AWRADRGPNEKLF
>TRBJ2-7|12|TRBV14|.
ASSQGSYSSEQY
>TRBJ1-5|15|TRBV7-8|.
ASSLSGLRTGNQPQH
>TRBJ2-7|11|TRBV5-1|.
ASSLEGAYEQY
>TRBJ2-2|12|TRBV5-4|.
ASSLVQGAGELF
>TRBJ1-2|12|TRBV5-6|.
ASSLEGAMYGYT
>TRBJ2-1|13|TRBV9|.
ASSSSLGGPNEQF
>TRBJ1-3|15|TRBV5-1|.
ASSKGQGASSGNTIY
>TRBJ1-2|13|TRBV5-6|.
ASSFRDSRGYGYT
>TRBJ2-7|16|TRBV7-9|.
ASSSIPTADSNSYEQY
>TRBJ2-2|11|TRBV12-5|.
ASGSPATGELF
>TRBJ2-5|11|TRBV2|once
ASKPGAKETQY
>TRBJ2-1|13|TRBV27|.
ASSILAGVSNEQF
>TRBJ2-2|10|TRBV2|.
ASTSNTGELF
>TRBJ2-3|11|TRBV27|.
ASSLAGTDTQY
>TRBJ1-2|9|TRBV7-9|.
ASSEGYGYT
>TRBJ2-5|16|TRBV7-8|.
ASSLGYAPGQVAETQY
>TRBJ2-1|10|TRBV28|.
ASSKIGYEQF
>TRBJ1-5|13|TRBV18|.
ASSPPGGYDQPQH
>TRBJ2-7|12|TRBV28|once
ASSLGGRSNEQY
>TRBJ2-1|10|TRBV7-9|.
ASSYRDNEQF
>TRBJ2-7|13|TRBV13|.
ASSPRRMSSYEQY
>TRBJ2-1|13|TRBV7-2|once
ASSFMWGSYNEQF
>TRBJ2-5|10|TRBV29-1|once
SVRTAEETQY
>TRBJ2-2|12|TRBV27|.
ASSRGGGTGELF
>TRBJ2-7|10|TRBV6-5|.
ASTNGRYEQY
>TRBJ2-5|14|TRBV7-3|.
ASRATGLAGEETQY
>TRBJ1-1|12|TRBV30|once
AWSRPRATGEAF
>TRBJ2-5|13|TRBV7-2|.
ASSYPGTLKETQY
>TRBJ1-2|11|TRBV7-6|.
ASSPDRGLGYT
>TRBJ2-1|13|TRBV12-5|.
ASGPGQNLYNEQF
>TRBJ2-5|12|TRBV28|.
ASSSTGVMETQY
>TRBJ2-3|12|TRBV25-1|.
ASKGQGATDTQY
>TRBJ2-2|14|TRBV4-3|.
ASSQDFRQGVWELF
>TRBJ2-7|12|TRBV6-6|.
ASTRTSGSNEQY
>TRBJ2-1|16|TRBV30|.
AWSGGRGSQISYNEQF